This T cell receptor (beta chain) was identified during a study of T cells in Graves' hyperthyroidism and ophthalmopathy. The CDR3 consists of 12 residues. V gave up 4 bases and J gave up 5 bases; unmatched junction bases: 2. Germline CDR1 and CDR2: DFQATT and SNEGSKA (reference sequence). At least ten counts were recorded for this clonotype. Amplified TCR beta CDR3 regions came from RNA transcripts. When the TCR CDR3 underwent first-round RT-PCR, the HTBI primer set was used. Each CDR3 protein gets one entry after TCRdb re-called the multiplex PCR reads with MiXCR. Seen here are about 260,000 distinct CDR3 sequences, around 15% observed once, and the top ten hold 28%.

The sequence derives from a young woman with Graves' ophthalmopathy. The chain is built from TRBV20-1 and TRBJ1-1; 9 positions match TRBD1. The source material was blood. The CDR3 loop reads CSANRGLTEAFF. In DNA, the CDR3 is TGCAGTGCTAACAGGGGGCTTACTGAAGCTTTCTTT.